These 27 T cell receptor beta chains were all obtained from the same sample, sequenced in a study of blood T cell repertoires in COVID-19. Libraries were prepared by immunoSEQ multiplex PCR; TCRdb keeps only in-frame clonotypes and omits some of them. The data contain approximately 51,000 clones, 87% of them seen just once; the ten biggest clones take up under 8.5%. The sequencing input was peripheral blood. Source of these receptors: a man aged 50 to 59 with active COVID-19.

The rearrangement uses TRBV9 and TRBJ2-2, with 8 nucleotides matching TRBD2. The V and J ends lost 4 bases and 4 bases, in that order; junction bases with no gene match: 0. Germline V gene sequence: CDR1 SGDLS, CDR2 YYNGEE. CDR3 length: 13 amino acids. The CDR3 DNA reads as TGTGCCAGCAGCCTAGCGGGCACCGGGGAGCTGTTTTTT. Residues: CASSLAGTGELFF.

This clone was seen a single time. The chain employs TRBV2 and TRBJ2-1; D uncertain. CDR3 length: 12 amino acids. V was cut by 4 bases and J by 7 bases, with 8 bases left in between. Germline V gene data show CDR1 as SNHLY and CDR2 as FYNNEI. The CDR3 DNA reads TGTGCCAGCAGTGTCTCAGGAAATGAGCAGTTCTTC. This translates into CASSVSGNEQFF.

The chain is built from TRBV11-2 and TRBJ2-1; weak D call: TRBD2 (5 bases). The germline V gene has CDR1 SGHAT and CDR2 FQNNGV. Trimming pared 5 bases from V and 10 bases from J, leaving 12 bases between. The CDR3 totals 12 residues. The CDR3 DNA sequence: TGTGCCAGCAGCCCGGGGTGGCGAGAGCAGTTCTTC. As protein: CASSPGWREQFF.

The chain joins TRBV7-9 to TRBJ1-2; 9 bases match TRBD1. Losses at the gene ends were 1 base for V and 2 bases for J; bases not matched to a gene: 8. This CDR3 region has 17 residues. The germline V gene has CDR1 SEHNR and CDR2 FQNEAQ (reference sequence). This chain's CDR3 is CASSLGLSGTGNYGYTF. Written as DNA, the CDR3 is TGTGCCAGCAGCTTAGGCCTATCCGGGACAGGGAACTATGGCTACACCTTC.

The rearrangement links TRBV6-5 to TRBJ1-2, with 10 bases aligning to TRBD1. In germline, CDR1 is MNHEY, CDR2 SVGAGI. V lost 6 bases and J lost 7; bases outside the gene matches: 8. The CDR3 is 14 amino acids. CDR3 DNA: TGTGCCAGCAGGGGTTGGGACAGGGGCGGTGGCTACACCTTC. Its translation is CASRGWDRGGGYTF.

The chain joins TRBV7-8 to TRBJ2-1, with 13 bases matching TRBD2. CDR3 length equals 18 residues. Per germline, CDR1 SGHVS and CDR2 FQNEAQ. V was pared by 5 bases and J by 0 bases, with 7 bases of the junction left unmatched. The CDR3 sequence: CASSGTSGGEYSYNEQFF. The CDR3 DNA is TGTGCCAGCAGCGGTACTAGCGGGGGGGAGTACTCCTACAATGAGCAGTTCTTC.

The CDR3, as DNA: TGTGCCAGCAGCTTAGCGGAACCGGGACTAGGGAATGAGCAGTTCTTC. This sequence encodes CASSLAEPGLGNEQFF. V is TRBV7-8 and J is TRBJ2-1; 8 positions agree with TRBD2. Unmatched junction bases numbered 8, after V lost 0 bases and J lost 7 bases. From germline, CDR1 is SGHVS and CDR2 FQNEAQ. The CDR3 contains 16 residues.

This clone is a singleton in its sample. V is TRBV6-5 and J is TRBJ2-5; 13 bases line up with TRBD2. The CDR3 totals 13 residues. CDR1 is MNHEY and CDR2 is SVGAGI in the germline V gene. After removal of 8 bases from V and 3 bases from J, the junction contained 0 bases not matched to a gene. Here the CDR3 DNA reads TGTGCCAGCGGGACTAGCGGGGAAGAGACCCAGTACTTC. It is translated as CASGTSGEETQYF.

The chain joins TRBV5-8 to TRBJ1-1; 10 bases fit TRBD1. The CDR3 sequence is 17 residues long. J was trimmed by 2 bases and V by 5 bases; bases with no gene match: 12. Looked up from germline, CDR1 is SGHTS and CDR2 is YDEGEE. The DNA for the CDR3 is TGTGCCAGCAGGCCGCCAGGGGACAGGGGCACTAACACTGAAGCTTTCTTT. It translates to CASRPPGDRGTNTEAFF.

The J gene is TRBJ1-5, the V gene TRBV7-9; no clear D gene. The CDR3 loop spans 15 amino acids. Germline CDR1 reads SEHNR; CDR2 reads FQNEAQ (reference sequence). V lost 1 base and J 4 bases, leaving 11 bases between the germline ends. The CDR3 DNA reads TGTGCCAGCAGCTTAGGCCCTGAGACAAATCAGCCCCAGCATTTT. It codes for CASSLGPETNQPQHF.

This clone appeared a few times. The chain uses TRBV4-1 and TRBJ1-5; D is ambiguous. Trimming stripped 3 bases from V and 4 bases from J, with 16 bases between. The CDR3 is made up of 16 amino acids. Germline CDR1 reads MGHRA; CDR2 reads YSYEKL. The CDR3 loop reads CASSHTLSMINQPQHF. The DNA of the CDR3 is TGCGCCAGCAGCCACACCCTATCAATGATAAATCAGCCCCAGCATTTT.

The chain recombines TRBV15 with TRBJ1-5; 9 bases fit TRBD1. CDR1 and CDR2 from the germline V gene are LNHNV and YYDKDF (reference sequence). V lost 3 bases, J lost 5 bases, and 5 bases stayed unmatched. The CDR3 covers 15 residues. The CDR3 bases are TGTGCCACCAGCAGTAGAAACAGGGGGCATCAGCCCCAGCATTTT. Translating gives CATSSRNRGHQPQHF.

V and J are TRBV7-9 and TRBJ1-4, with TRBD1 as a possible D gene (6 bases). Germline V gene data show CDR1 as SEHNR and CDR2 as FQNEAQ (reference sequence). There are 15 residues in the CDR3. With 1 base removed from V and 6 bases from J, the gap between germline ends came to 12 bases. The CDR3 reads CASSLGGRGYEKLFF. For the CDR3, the DNA is TGTGCCAGCAGCTTAGGAGGCAGGGGTTATGAAAAACTGTTTTTT.

In its sample, this clone was seen a few times. This chain connects TRBV24-1 to TRBJ2-3, with a possible D match to TRBD1 (6 bases). Trimming left V 4 bases short and J 0 bases short, with 10 bases between. The germline gives CDR1 KGHDR, CDR2 SFDVKD. This CDR3 has 15 residues. CDR3 bases: TGTGCCACCAGTGAACGGGACACTAGCACAGATACGCAGTATTTT. Translating it yields CATSERDTSTDTQYF.

The rearrangement joins TRBV12-5 to TRBJ2-1, with unresolved D. The V gene's germline CDR1 is LGHNT and CDR2 FRNRAP. This CDR3 is built from 13 residues. Trimming cost V 3 bases and J 5 bases, with 8 bases left between them. CDR3 bases: TGTGCTAGTGGTTTTCCTCTTCACAATGAGCAGTTCTTC. Protein: CASGFPLHNEQFF.

V is TRBV21-1 and J is TRBJ2-7; the listed D gene, TRBD2, was not tested against the DNA. TRBV21-1 is labeled a pseudogene. CDR3 length: 11 amino acids. The CDR3 region has the DNA TGTGCCAGCAGCAGAGAGTTCGAGCAGTACTTC. Translated: CASSREFEQYF.

This rearrangement joins TRBV5-1 to TRBJ2-2; 9 bases match TRBD1. The CDR3 totals 18 residues. With V trimmed by 0 bases and J by 3 bases, 9 bases remained unmatched. The germline V gene has CDR1 SGHRS and CDR2 YFSETQ. The DNA for the CDR3 is TGCGCCAGCAGCTTGGTTGCTACAGGGGGCGCAGACACCGGGGAGCTGTTTTTT. As protein: CASSLVATGGADTGELFF.

J is TRBJ1-1 and V is TRBV5-4; D remains unclear. V lost 7 bases and J lost 5, with 12 bases in between. This CDR3 is built from 12 residues. Looked up from germline, CDR1 is SGHNT and CDR2 is YYREEE (reference sequence). The CDR3 reads CASASRGTEAFF. The CDR3 DNA reads as TGTGCCAGCGCGAGTCGGGGAACTGAAGCTTTCTTT.

This sequence joins TRBV4-1 and TRBJ2-3; 11 nucleotides match TRBD2. The V gene's germline CDR1 is MGHRA and CDR2 YSYEKL. CDR3 length equals 15 residues. The J segment lost 1 base and the V segment lost 4 bases, leaving 1 base of the junction unmatched. The DNA for the CDR3 is TGCGCCAGCAGCCCGACTAGCGGGGGCACAGATACGCAGTATTTT. Translated, it gives CASSPTSGGTDTQYF.

The gene calls are TRBV6-5 and TRBJ1-5, with TRBD1 as a possible D gene (6 bases). Germline V gene sequence: CDR1 MNHEY, CDR2 SVGAGI. CDR3 size: 15 residues. V was trimmed by 6 bases and J by 4 bases, leaving 16 bases between them. The CDR3 sequence is CASRRTAGRNQPQHF. The CDR3 DNA reads TGTGCCAGCAGAAGGACAGCCGGTCGAAATCAGCCCCAGCATTTT.

The CDR3, as DNA: TGTGCCTGGAGTGTACGACAGGCGGGCAATCAGCCCCAGCATTTT. Its translation is CAWSVRQAGNQPQHF. The chain carries TRBV30 and TRBJ1-5; D perhaps matches TRBD1 (6 bases). Germline CDR1 is GTSNPN and CDR2 is SVGIG (reference sequence). Trimming cost V 0 bases and J 2 bases, with 11 bases left between them. This CDR3 has 15 amino acids.

The rearrangement uses TRBV9 and TRBJ2-2, with TRBD1 matching 9 bases. V dropped 4 bases and J dropped 5; count of bases not matched to a gene: 6. The CDR3 has 15 residues. CDR1 and CDR2 from the germline V gene are SGDLS and YYNGEE. DNA of the CDR3: TGTGCCAGCAGCCCTTTGGGGACAGGGACCGGGGAGCTGTTTTTT. This gives the protein CASSPLGTGTGELFF.

V is TRBV7-6 and J is TRBJ2-3; 8 bases match TRBD2. The CDR3 is 16 residues long. V lost 5 bases, J lost 3 bases, and 10 bases stayed unmatched. The germline V gene has CDR1 SGHVS and CDR2 FNYEAQ. The CDR3 loop is CASSGAAGGITDTQYF. The CDR3 bases are TGTGCCAGCAGCGGAGCGGCGGGGGGTATTACAGATACGCAGTATTTT.

The chain carries TRBV7-8 and TRBJ2-7; 7 bases align to TRBD1. The CDR3 contains 13 residues. V lost 5 bases and J lost 3; bases outside the gene matches: 4. Germline assignment: CDR1 SGHVS and CDR2 FQNEAQ. CDR3 sequence: CASSLGQIYEQYF. The CDR3 DNA reads as TGTGCCAGCAGCCTGGGACAGATCTACGAGCAGTACTTC.

The rearrangement uses TRBV6-1 and TRBJ2-1, with a possible D match to TRBD1 (7 bases). V was pared by 3 bases and J by 0 bases, with 18 bases between. CDR3 length: 18 residues. In germline, CDR1 is MNHNS, CDR2 SASEGT. CDR3 amino acids: CASSDTGGTVSSYNEQFF. Here the CDR3 DNA reads TGTGCCAGCAGTGACACTGGGGGGACAGTTAGCTCCTACAATGAGCAGTTCTTC.

The J gene is TRBJ2-3, the V gene TRBV12-5; 10 bases map to TRBD2. From germline, CDR1 is LGHNT and CDR2 FRNRAP. After removal of 5 bases from V and 3 bases from J, the junction contained 5 bases not matched to a gene. This CDR3 has 15 residues. The CDR3 spells CASGPGTSETDTQYF. The CDR3 nucleotides read TGTGCTAGTGGTCCCGGGACTAGCGAGACAGATACGCAGTATTTT. Combining the CDR3 with reference TRBV12-5 and TRBJ2-3 gives the whole variable domain DARVTQTPRHKVTEMGQEVTMRCQPILGHNTVFWYRQTMMQGLELLAYFRNRAPLDDSGMPKDRFSAEMPDATLATLKIQPSEPRDSAVYFCASGPGTSETDTQYFGPGTRLTVL.

The sample holds one count of this clone. The chain uses TRBV13 and TRBJ2-7; 9 bases agree with TRBD2. Trimming at V came to 3 bases and at J to 2 bases, leaving 8 bases not matched to a gene. The CDR3 is 16 amino acids. Germline V lookup: CDR1 PRHDT, CDR2 FYEKMQ (reference sequence). The CDR3 DNA reads TGTGCCAGCAGCTTCGGAGTAGCGGGGGAGACCTACGAGCAGTACTTC. It encodes CASSFGVAGETYEQYF.